Sequencing of this T cell receptor beta chain was carried out in a study of CD8+CD57+ T cells in acquired aplastic anemia. Details on this clonotype: As yet, its antigen is unknown.

Overall study findings and caveats: Common to patients and controls were twenty-nine CD8+ CDR3 sequences.

Profiling of TCR beta VDJ combinations and CDR3 sequences used genomic DNA as template. TCRdb used MiXCR to reprocess the reads, holding one entry per CDR3 protein. The data contain about 110,000 distinct CDR3 sequences, around half of them singletons. The ends were cut back, 8 bases at V and 4 bases at J, with 9 bases in the middle. The germline V gene encodes CDR1 SQVTM and CDR2 ANQGSEA. CDR3 length equals 11 residues. The sample was sorted CD4+, CD8+, or CD8+CD57+ T cells (not recorded which) from PBMCs. This sequence joins TRBV29-1 and TRBJ2-1; no definite D call. This sequence was found in a human donor in good health, serving as a control. CDR3: CSCRQYNEQFF. CDR3 bases: TGCAGCTGTCGCCAGTACAATGAGCAGTTCTTC.